This T cell receptor beta chain was sequenced in a study of T cell changes during pregnancy in multiple sclerosis. The length of the CDR3 is 15 residues. From germline, CDR1 is MNHNY and CDR2 SVGAGI (reference sequence). The V and J ends lost 6 bases and 0 bases respectively, with 11 bases between them. The method was immunoSEQ multiplex PCR; TCRdb's version includes in-frame clones alone and lacks a portion of them. This table has 60,000 to 65,000 clones, over 80% appearing once. J is TRBJ1-4 and V is TRBV6-6, with D unclear. This receptor was taken from a female donor in good health, enrolled as a control in a pregnancy study. The starting material was peripheral blood, obtained in the second trimester of pregnancy. The CDR3 nucleotides read TGTGCCAGCAGGGCCCCAGGTACAACTAATGAAAAACTGTTTTTT. It is translated as CASRAPGTTNEKLFF.